This T cell receptor beta chain emerged from a study of blood T cell repertoires in COVID-19 (dated by TCRdb to the early 2020s). Describing the broader study: Collaborator samples came from the United States, Italy and Spain and covered acute and convalescent phases of COVID-19. The prospective study material was composed of cDNA or gDNA derived from T cells, B-cell-depleted T cells, or PBMCs. Deeply sampled blood TCRbeta repertoires from subjects exposed to, actively infected with, or recovered from COVID-19 were included in the dataset. A de-identified subject ID, COVID-19 status, age in years and sex were almost always included in the sample metadata. Samples were obtained from the ongoing ImmuneRACE study (first 160 participants) and from over 1,000 subjects provided by 6 global collaborators. Where available, HLA class I and class II types were obtained from metadata supplied by the sample provider rather than from assay-based typing. The repertoires were released in a freely available public database intended as a resource for research on the immune response to SARS-CoV-2. What the work shows at the level of the full study, not this receptor alone: The quantity of clinical and demographic metadata differed by source and by participant and was supplied without curation.

TCRbeta CDR3 regions were amplified from genomic DNA by means of the immunoSEQ Assay, a bias-controlled multiplex PCR. Under the source paper's analysis protocol: Within the assay, amplification of reference gene primers was used to estimate how many nucleated cells each sample contained. To quantify the absolute abundance of each unique TCRbeta CDR3 rearrangement, sequence reads were collapsed and filtered. For each sample, productive Simpson clonality was calculated as the square root of Simpson's diversity index over productive rearrangements. TCRdb's version of the immuneACCESS table is confined to in-frame rearrangements and falls short of the full clone set. An unresolved V gene accounts for under half of the shortfall where checked; the remainder is of unknown origin. Clonal size and the V and J genes are those of that table, whereas D and trimming came from the DNA. The sample profile shows around 310,000 clones; around 91% of them were found once. The ten top clones hold approximately 9.8% of the sample.

Unmatched junction bases come to 6, with V trimmed by 7 bases and J by 6 bases. The CDR3 goes from the cysteine to the phenylalanine over 14 residues. Only CDR3 DNA remains: 42 bases, in frame from the first base. According to the germline V gene (reference sequence), CDR1 reads SEHNR and CDR2 reads FQNEAQ. Participants in the prospective study were enrolled through a virtual design, were aged 18 to 89 years, and lived in approximately 25 United States geographic areas. In the prospective study, cohorts were assigned on the basis of participant-reported clinical history obtained from a screening survey and a study questionnaire. For ImmuneRACE Cohort 3, a participant was defined as recovered based on two consecutive negative NP/OP PCR tests, clearance by a healthcare professional, or resolution of symptoms. In the prospective study, whole blood, serum and a nasopharyngeal or oropharyngeal swab were collected from each participant by mobile phlebotomists. Participants in the prospective study had the option to provide additional blood draws and questionnaires over a roughly 2-month period. Blood samples from the prospective study were shipped frozen or at room temperature prior to DNA extraction.

This clone was observed many times. It has no known antigen specificity. Base qualities are missing; no much larger clone stands one base away. The receptor was derived from a woman aged 40 to 50 who had recovered from COVID-19. Sequences were obtained from PBMCs or T cells enriched from blood (not recorded which). In this chain, TRBV7-9 is recombined with TRBJ1-6, and 7 junctional nucleotides match TRBD1. The CDR3 region has the sequence CASTRGQLNSPLHF. The base sequence is TGTGCCAGCACGCGGGGACAGCTTAATTCACCCCTCCACTTT.